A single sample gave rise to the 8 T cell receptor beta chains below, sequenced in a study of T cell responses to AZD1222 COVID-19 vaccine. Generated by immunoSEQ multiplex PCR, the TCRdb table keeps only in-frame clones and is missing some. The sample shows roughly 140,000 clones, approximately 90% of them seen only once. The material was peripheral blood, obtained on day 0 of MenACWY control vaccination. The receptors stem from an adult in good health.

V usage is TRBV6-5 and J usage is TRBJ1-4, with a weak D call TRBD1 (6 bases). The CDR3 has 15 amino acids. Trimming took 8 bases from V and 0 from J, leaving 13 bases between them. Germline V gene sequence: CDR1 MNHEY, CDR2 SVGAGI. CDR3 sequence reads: CASGPAGATNEKLFF. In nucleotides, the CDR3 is TGTGCCAGCGGCCCTGCAGGGGCAACTAATGAAAAACTGTTTTTT.

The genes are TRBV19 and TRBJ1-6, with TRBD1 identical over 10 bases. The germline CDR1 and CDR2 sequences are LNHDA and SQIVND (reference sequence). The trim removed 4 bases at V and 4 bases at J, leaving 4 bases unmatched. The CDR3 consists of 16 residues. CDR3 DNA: TGTGCCAGTAGTACCAGGGACAGGGGATATAATTCACCCCTCCACTTT. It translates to CASSTRDRGYNSPLHF.

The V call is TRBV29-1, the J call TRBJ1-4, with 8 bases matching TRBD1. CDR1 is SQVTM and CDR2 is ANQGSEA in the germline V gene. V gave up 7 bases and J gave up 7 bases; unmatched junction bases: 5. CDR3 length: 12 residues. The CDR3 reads CSAHRGGEKLFF. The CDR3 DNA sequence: TGCAGCGCTCACAGGGGGGGTGAAAAACTGTTTTTT.

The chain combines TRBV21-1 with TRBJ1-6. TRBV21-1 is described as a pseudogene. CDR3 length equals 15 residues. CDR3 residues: CASSKVGTRHSPLHF. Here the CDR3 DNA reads TGTGCCAGCAGCAAAGTCGGGACCCGGCATTCACCCCTCCACTTT.

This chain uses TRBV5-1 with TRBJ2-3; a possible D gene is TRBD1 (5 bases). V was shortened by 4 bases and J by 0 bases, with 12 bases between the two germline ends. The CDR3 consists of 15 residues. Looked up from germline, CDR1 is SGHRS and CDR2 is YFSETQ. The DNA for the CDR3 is TGCGCCAGCAGCGTCCAGGGCTGGAGCACAGATACGCAGTATTTT. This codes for CASSVQGWSTDTQYF.

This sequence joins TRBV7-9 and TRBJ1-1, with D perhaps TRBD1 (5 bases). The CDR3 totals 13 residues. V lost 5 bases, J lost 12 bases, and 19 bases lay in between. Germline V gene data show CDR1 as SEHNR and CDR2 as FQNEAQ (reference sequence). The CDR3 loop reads CASSELRGAPPFF. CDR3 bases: TGTGCCAGCAGCGAACTAAGGGGCGCACCCCCTTTCTTT.

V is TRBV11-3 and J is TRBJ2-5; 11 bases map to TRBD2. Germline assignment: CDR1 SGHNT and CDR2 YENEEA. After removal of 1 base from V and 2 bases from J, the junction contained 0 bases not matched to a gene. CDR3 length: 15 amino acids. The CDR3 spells CASSLGLAGQETQYF. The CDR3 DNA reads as TGTGCCAGCAGCTTAGGACTAGCGGGGCAAGAGACCCAGTACTTC.

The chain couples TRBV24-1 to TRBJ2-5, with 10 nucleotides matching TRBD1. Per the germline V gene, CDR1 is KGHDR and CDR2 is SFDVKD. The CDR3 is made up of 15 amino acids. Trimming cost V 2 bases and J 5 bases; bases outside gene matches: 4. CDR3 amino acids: CATSDSGTGVETQYF. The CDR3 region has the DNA TGTGCCACCAGTGATTCCGGGACAGGGGTCGAGACCCAGTACTTC.